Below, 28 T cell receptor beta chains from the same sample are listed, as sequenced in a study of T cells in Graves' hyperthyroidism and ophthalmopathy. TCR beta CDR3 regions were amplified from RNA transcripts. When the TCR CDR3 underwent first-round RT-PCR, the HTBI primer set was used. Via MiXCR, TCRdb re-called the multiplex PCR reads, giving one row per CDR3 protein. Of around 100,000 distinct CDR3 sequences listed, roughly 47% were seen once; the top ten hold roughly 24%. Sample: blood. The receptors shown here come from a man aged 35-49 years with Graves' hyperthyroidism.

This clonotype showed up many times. The CDR3 region is CASSLVGAYNEQFF. The CDR3 DNA sequence: TGTGCCAGCAGCTTAGTTGGGGCATACAATGAGCAGTTCTTC. The chain carries TRBV11-2 and TRBJ2-1; a possible D gene is TRBD1 (5 bases). The germline V gene has CDR1 SGHAT and CDR2 FQNNGV. The CDR3 extends over 14 amino acids. V lost 1 base to trimming and J lost 4 bases, with 8 bases between them.

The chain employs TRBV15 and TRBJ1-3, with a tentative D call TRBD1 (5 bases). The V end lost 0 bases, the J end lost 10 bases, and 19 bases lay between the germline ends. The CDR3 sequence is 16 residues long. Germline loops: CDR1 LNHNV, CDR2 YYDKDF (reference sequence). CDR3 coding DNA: TGTGCCACCAGCAGAGACAGTCAGGGATCTGGAAGAACCATATATTTT. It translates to CATSRDSQGSGRTIYF.

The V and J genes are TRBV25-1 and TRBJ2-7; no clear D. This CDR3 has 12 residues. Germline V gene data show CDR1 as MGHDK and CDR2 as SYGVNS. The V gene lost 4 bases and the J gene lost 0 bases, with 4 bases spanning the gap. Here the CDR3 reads CASSGTSYEQYF. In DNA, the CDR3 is TGTGCCAGCAGTGGGACCTCCTACGAGCAGTACTTC.

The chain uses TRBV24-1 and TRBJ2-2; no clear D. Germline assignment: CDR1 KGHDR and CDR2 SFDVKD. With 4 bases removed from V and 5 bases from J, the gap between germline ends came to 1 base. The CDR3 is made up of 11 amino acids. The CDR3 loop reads CATSETGELFF. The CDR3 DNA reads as TGTGCCACCAGTGAAACCGGGGAGCTGTTTTTT.

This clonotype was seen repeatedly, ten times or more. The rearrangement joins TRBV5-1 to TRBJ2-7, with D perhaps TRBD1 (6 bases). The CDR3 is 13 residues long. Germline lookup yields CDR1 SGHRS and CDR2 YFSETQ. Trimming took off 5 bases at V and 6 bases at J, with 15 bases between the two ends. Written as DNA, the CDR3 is TGCGCCAGCAGTAAAGGGGGATCCATCGAGCAGTACTTC. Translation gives CASSKGGSIEQYF.

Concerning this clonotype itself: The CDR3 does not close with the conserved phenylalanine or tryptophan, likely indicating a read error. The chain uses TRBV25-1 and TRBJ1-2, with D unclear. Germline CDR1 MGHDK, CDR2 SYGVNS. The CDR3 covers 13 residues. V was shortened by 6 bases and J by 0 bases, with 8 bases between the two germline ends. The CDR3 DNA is TGTGCCAGCAGCGGGAGAGCTAACTATGGCTACACCCTC. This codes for CASSGRANYGYTL.

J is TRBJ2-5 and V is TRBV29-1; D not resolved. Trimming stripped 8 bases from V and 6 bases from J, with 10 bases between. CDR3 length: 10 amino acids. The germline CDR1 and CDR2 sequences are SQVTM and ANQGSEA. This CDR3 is CSLQGQTQYF. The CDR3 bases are TGCAGCTTACAAGGGCAGACCCAGTACTTC.

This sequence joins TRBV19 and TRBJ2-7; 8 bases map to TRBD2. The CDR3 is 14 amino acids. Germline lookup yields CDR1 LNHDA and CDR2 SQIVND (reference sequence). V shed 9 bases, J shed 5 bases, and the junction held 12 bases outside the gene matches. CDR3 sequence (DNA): TGTGCCAGCAGCTTACTAGCGGATGGGGACGAGCAGTACTTC. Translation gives CASSLLADGDEQYF.

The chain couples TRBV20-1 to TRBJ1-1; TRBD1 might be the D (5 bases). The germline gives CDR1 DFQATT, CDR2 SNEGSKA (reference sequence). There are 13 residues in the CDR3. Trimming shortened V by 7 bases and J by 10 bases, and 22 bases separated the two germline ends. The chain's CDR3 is CSGLSITSGGAFF. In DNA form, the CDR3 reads TGCAGTGGCCTCTCAATAACTAGCGGGGGAGCTTTCTTT.

The CDR3 region is CASRGRVYFEAFF. Written as DNA, the CDR3 is TGTGCCAGCAGGGGCAGAGTCTACTTTGAAGCTTTCTTT. The chain recombines TRBV2 with TRBJ1-1; D not certain. With 6 bases removed from V and 7 bases from J, the gap between germline ends came to 15 bases. Germline CDR1 reads SNHLY; CDR2 reads FYNNEI. CDR3 length: 13 residues. The full variable domain, rest sourced from reference TRBV2 and TRBJ1-1, is EPEVTQTPSHQVTQMGQEVILRCVPISNHLYFYWYRQILGQKVEFLVSFYNNEISEKSEIFDDQFSVERPDGSNFTLKIRSTKLEDSAMYFCASRGRVYFEAFFGQGTRLTVV.

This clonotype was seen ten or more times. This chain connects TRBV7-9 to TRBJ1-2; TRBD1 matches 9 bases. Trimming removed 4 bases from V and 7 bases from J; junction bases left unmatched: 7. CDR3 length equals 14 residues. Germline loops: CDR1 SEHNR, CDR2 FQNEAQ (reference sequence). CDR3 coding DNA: TGTGCCAGCAGCTGGGGGACAGGGAAATTTGGCTACACCTTC. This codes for CASSWGTGKFGYTF. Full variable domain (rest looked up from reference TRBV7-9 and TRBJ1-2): DTGVSQNPRHKITKRGQNVTFRCDPISEHNRLYWYRQTLGQGPEFLTYFQNEAQLEKSRLLSDRFSAERPKGSFSTLEIQRTEQGDSAMYLCASSWGTGKFGYTFGSGTRLTVV.

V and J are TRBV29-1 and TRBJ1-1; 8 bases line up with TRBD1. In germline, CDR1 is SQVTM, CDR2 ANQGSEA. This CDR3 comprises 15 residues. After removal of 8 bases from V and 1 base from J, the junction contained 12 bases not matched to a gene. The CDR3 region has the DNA TGCAGCCCTAGGATGAGTGGACAGGGGAACACTGAAGCTTTCTTT. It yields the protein CSPRMSGQGNTEAFF. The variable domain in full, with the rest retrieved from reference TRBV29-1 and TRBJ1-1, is SAVISQKPSRDICQRGTSLTIQCQVDSQVTMMFWYRQQPGQSLTLIATANQGSEATYESGFVIDKFPISRPNLTFSTLTVSNMSPEDSSIYLCSPRMSGQGNTEAFFGQGTRLTVV.

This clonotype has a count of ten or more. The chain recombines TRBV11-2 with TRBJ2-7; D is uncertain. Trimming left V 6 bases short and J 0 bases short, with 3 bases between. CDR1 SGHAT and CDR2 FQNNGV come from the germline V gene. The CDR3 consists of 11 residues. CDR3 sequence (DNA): TGTGCCAGCAGGCACTCCTACGAGCAGTACTTC. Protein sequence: CASRHSYEQYF. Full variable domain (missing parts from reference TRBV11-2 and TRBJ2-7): EAGVAQSPRYKIIEKRQSVAFWCNPISGHATLYWYQQILGQGPKLLIQFQNNGVVDDSQLPKDRFSAERLKGVDSTLKIQPAKLEDSAVYLCASRHSYEQYFGPGTRLTVT.

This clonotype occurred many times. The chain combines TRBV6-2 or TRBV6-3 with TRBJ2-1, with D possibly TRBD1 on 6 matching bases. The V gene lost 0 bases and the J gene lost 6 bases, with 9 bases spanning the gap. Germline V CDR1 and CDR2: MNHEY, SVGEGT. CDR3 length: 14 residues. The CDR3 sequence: CASSYSDSPNEQFF. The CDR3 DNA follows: TGTGCCAGCAGTTACTCGGACAGCCCCAATGAGCAGTTCTTC.

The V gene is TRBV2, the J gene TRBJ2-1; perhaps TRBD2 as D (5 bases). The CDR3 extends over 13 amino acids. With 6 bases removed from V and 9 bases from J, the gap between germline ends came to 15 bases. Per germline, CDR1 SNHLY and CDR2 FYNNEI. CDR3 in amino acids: CASRDSILGEQFF. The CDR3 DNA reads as TGTGCCAGCAGGGACTCGATACTCGGTGAGCAGTTCTTC.

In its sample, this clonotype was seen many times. The chain's CDR3 is CAISFGDVGFNEQFF. CDR3 nucleotides: TGTGCCATCAGTTTTGGGGACGTCGGATTCAATGAGCAGTTCTTC. This rearrangement joins TRBV10-3 to TRBJ2-1, with D tentatively TRBD1 or TRBD2 (5 bases each). Trimming removed 5 bases at V and 6 bases at J, with 17 bases between. Germline CDR1 and CDR2: ENHRY and SYGVKD. The CDR3 extends over 15 amino acids.

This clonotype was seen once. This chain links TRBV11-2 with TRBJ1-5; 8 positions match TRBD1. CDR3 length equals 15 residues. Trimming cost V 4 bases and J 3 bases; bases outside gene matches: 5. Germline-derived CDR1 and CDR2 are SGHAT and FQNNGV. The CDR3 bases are TGTGCCAGCAGCTCGGACAGGGACACCAATCAGCCCCAGCATTTT. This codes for CASSSDRDTNQPQHF. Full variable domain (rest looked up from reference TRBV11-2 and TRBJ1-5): EAGVAQSPRYKIIEKRQSVAFWCNPISGHATLYWYQQILGQGPKLLIQFQNNGVVDDSQLPKDRFSAERLKGVDSTLKIQPAKLEDSAVYLCASSSDRDTNQPQHFGDGTRLSIL.

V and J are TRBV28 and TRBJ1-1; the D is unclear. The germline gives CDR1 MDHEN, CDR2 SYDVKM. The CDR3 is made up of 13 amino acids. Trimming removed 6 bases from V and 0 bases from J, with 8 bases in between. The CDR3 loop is CASRKSLNTEAFF. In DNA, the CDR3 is TGTGCCAGCAGAAAATCCTTGAACACTGAAGCTTTCTTT.

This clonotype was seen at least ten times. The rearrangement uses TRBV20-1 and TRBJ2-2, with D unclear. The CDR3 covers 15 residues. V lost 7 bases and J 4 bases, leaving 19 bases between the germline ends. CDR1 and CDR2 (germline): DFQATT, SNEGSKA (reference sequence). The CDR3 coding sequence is TGCAGTGGCCGAAAGAGTGCTGGCGTCACCGGGGAGCTGTTTTTT. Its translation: CSGRKSAGVTGELFF.

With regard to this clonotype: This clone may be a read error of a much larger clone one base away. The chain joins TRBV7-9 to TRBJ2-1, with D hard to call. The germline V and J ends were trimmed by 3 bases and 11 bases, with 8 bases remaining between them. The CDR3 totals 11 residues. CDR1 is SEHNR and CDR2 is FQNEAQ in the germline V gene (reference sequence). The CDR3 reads CASSFHGKQFF. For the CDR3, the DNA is TGTGCCAGCAGCTTTCACGGTAAGCAGTTCTTC.

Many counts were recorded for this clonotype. This chain's CDR3 is CASSIEALAGGNEQFF. As DNA, the CDR3 is TGTGCCAGTAGTATTGAAGCCCTAGCGGGAGGGAATGAGCAGTTCTTC. The chain uses TRBV19 and TRBJ2-1, with 12 bases aligning to TRBD2. J lost 7 bases, V lost 3 bases, and 7 bases had no gene match. Germline CDR1 and CDR2: LNHDA and SQIVND (reference sequence). CDR3 length: 16 residues.

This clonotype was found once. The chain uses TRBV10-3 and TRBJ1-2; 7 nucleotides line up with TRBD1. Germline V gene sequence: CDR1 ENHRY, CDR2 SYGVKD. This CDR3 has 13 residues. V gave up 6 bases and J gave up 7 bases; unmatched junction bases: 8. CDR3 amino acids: CAIRGQRLAGYTF. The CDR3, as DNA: TGTGCCATCAGGGGACAGAGATTGGCTGGCTACACCTTC.

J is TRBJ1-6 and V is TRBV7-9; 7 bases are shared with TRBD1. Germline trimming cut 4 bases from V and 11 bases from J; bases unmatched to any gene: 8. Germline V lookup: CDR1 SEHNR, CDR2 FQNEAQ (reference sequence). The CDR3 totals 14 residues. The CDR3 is CASSSRQGATPLHF. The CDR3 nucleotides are TGTGCCAGCAGCTCGCGACAGGGCGCGACACCCCTCCACTTT.

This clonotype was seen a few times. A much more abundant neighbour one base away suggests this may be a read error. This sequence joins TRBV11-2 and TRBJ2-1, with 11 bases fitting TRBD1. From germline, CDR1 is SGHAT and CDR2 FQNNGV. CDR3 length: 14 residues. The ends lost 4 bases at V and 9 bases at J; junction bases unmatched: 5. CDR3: CASSSGDRGCEQFF. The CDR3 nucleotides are TGTGCCAGCAGCTCAGGGGACAGGGGGTGTGAGCAGTTCTTC.

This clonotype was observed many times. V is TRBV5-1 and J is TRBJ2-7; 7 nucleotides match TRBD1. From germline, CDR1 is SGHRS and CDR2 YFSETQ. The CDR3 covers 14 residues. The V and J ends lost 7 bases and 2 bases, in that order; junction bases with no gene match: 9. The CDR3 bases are TGCGCCAGCCGAACAGGGGTGGAGGCCTACGAGCAGTACTTC. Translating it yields CASRTGVEAYEQYF.

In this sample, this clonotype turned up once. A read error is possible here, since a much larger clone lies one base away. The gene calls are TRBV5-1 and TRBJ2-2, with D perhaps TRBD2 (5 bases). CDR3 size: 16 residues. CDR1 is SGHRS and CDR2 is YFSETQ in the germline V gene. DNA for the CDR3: TGCGCCAGCACCCCCAATGGACCAGAAAACACCGGGGAGCTGGTTTTT. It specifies CASTPNGPENTGELVF.

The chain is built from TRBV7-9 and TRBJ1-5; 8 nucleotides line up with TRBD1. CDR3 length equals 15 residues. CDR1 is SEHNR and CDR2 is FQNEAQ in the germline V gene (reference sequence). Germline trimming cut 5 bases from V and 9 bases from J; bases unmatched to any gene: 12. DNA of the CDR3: TGTGCCAGCAGCCACCGGGACAGGTGGCAACCGCCCCAGCATTTT. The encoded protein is CASSHRDRWQPPQHF.

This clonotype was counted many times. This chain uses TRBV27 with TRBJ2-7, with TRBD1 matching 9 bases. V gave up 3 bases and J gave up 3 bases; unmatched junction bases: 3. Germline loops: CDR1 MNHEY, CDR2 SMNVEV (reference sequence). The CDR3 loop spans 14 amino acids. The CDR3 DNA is TGTGCCAGCAGTTTGACAGGGGGTGTCTACGAGCAGTACTTC. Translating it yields CASSLTGGVYEQYF.